These 9 T cell receptor beta chains were sequenced from one sample in a study of cytomegalovirus exposure and HLA in healthy donors. Use of 60 Vbeta and 13 Jbeta primers characterized the PCR. Measured with immunoSEQ multiplex PCR; TCRdb has only the in-frame clones, and not every one. The data show 170,000 or so clones, around three quarters seen once. Source material: PBMCs. The receptor set was obtained from a young woman in good health and CMV-seronegative.

This CDR3 is CASSPLGAGGYNEQFF. The CDR3 nucleotides are TGTGCCAGCAGTCCCTTAGGCGCGGGAGGGTACAATGAGCAGTTCTTC. The chain couples TRBV27 to TRBJ2-1; 9 nucleotides match TRBD2. There are 16 residues in the CDR3. V was pared by 5 bases and J by 4 bases, with 9 bases of the junction left unmatched. Germline V gives CDR1 MNHEY, CDR2 SMNVEV (reference sequence).

V is TRBV25-1 and J is TRBJ2-6; a possible D gene is TRBD1 (6 bases). V lost 4 bases and J 4 bases, leaving 8 bases between the germline ends. Germline V CDR1 and CDR2: MGHDK, SYGVNS. CDR3 length equals 14 residues. The CDR3 here is CASSGTAGANVLTF. The CDR3 region has the DNA TGTGCCAGCAGTGGGACAGCCGGGGCCAACGTCCTGACTTTC. Variable domain in full (rest from reference TRBV25-1 and TRBJ2-6): EADIYQTPRYLVIGTGKKITLECSQTMGHDKMYWYQQDPGMELHLIHYSYGVNSTEKGDLSSESTVSRIRTEHFPLTLESARPSHTSQYLCASSGTAGANVLTFGAGSRLTVL.

This chain uses TRBV2 with TRBJ2-7; a weak D match, TRBD2 (6 bases). Germline V gene sequence: CDR1 SNHLY, CDR2 FYNNEI. This CDR3 is 14 amino acids long. Trimming left V 7 bases short and J 4 bases short, with 17 bases between. The CDR3: CASKVRTTEYEQYF. The CDR3 nucleotides are TGTGCCAGCAAGGTACGGACTACAGAATACGAGCAGTACTTC. The full variable domain, rest sourced from reference TRBV2 and TRBJ2-7, is EPEVTQTPSHQVTQMGQEVILRCVPISNHLYFYWYRQILGQKVEFLVSFYNNEISEKSEIFDDQFSVERPDGSNFTLKIRSTKLEDSAMYFCASKVRTTEYEQYFGPGTRLTVT.

The chain recombines TRBV5-1 with TRBJ1-1; 7 nucleotides line up with TRBD1. In germline, CDR1 is SGHRS, CDR2 YFSETQ. Unmatched junction bases numbered 9, after V lost 0 bases and J lost 4 bases. CDR3 size: 16 residues. CDR3 sequence reads: CASSLAGAGGSTEAFF. CDR3 nucleotide sequence: TGCGCCAGCAGCTTGGCCGGGGCAGGGGGTAGCACTGAAGCTTTCTTT.

The chain combines TRBV11-1 with TRBJ1-2; 11 bases fit TRBD1. Germline lookup yields CDR1 SGHAT and CDR2 FQDESV (reference sequence). CDR3 length: 16 residues. The V and J ends lost 4 bases and 4 bases, in that order; junction bases with no gene match: 8. CDR3 in amino acids: CASSYGDRGSGYGYTF. Written as DNA, the CDR3 is TGTGCCAGCAGCTACGGGGACAGGGGGTCTGGCTATGGCTACACCTTC.

This sequence joins TRBV4-1 and TRBJ2-1, with unresolved D. V was clipped by 0 bases and J by 1 base, with 10 bases between them. Germline CDR1 and CDR2: MGHRA and YSYEKL. This CDR3 is 16 amino acids long. The CDR3 sequence: CASSQETYGSYNEQFF. In DNA form, the CDR3 reads TGCGCCAGCAGCCAAGAGACCTACGGGTCCTACAATGAGCAGTTCTTC.

The CDR3 sequence is CASSYKGNNSPLHF. The CDR3 DNA follows: TGTGCCAGCAGTTACAAGGGGAATAATTCACCCCTCCACTTT. J is TRBJ1-6 and V is TRBV6-6; possibly TRBD1 for D (5 bases). This CDR3 is built from 14 residues. The germline gives CDR1 MNHNY, CDR2 SVGAGI (reference sequence). The V gene lost 2 bases and the J gene lost 5 bases, with 7 bases spanning the gap.

The chain carries TRBV5-1 and TRBJ2-5; perhaps TRBD1 as D (5 bases). Trimming took off 0 bases at V and 2 bases at J, with 8 bases between the two ends. The CDR3 length is 14 residues. CDR1 is SGHRS, CDR2 YFSETQ, per germline. The CDR3 DNA is TGCGCCAGCAGCTTGGCCAAGGGGCAAGAGACCCAGTACTTC. Residues: CASSLAKGQETQYF.

CDR3 DNA sequence: TGTGCCACCCCCCCCGGGTCGACCAGCTCCTACAATGAGCAGTTCTTC. This codes for CATPPGSTSSYNEQFF. The chain recombines TRBV19 with TRBJ2-1; D is undetermined. V was cut by 10 bases and J by 0 bases, with 19 bases left in between. The CDR3 has 16 amino acids. Germline-derived CDR1 and CDR2 are LNHDA and SQIVND (reference sequence).